This entry lists 30 T cell receptor beta chains sequenced from one sample in a study of CD8+ T cells in alopecia areata. Investigators isolated RNA and reverse transcribed it into cDNA to act as the sequencing template. TCRdb keeps only in-frame clones here, not all; method: immunoSEQ multiplex PCR. In the table there are over 150,000 clones, over 50% of which are singletons. The material was CD4+ T cells sorted from blood, obtained at week 0. Receptors were obtained from a human donor with alopecia areata.

This clone has only one observation. V gene TRBV29-1 combines with J gene TRBJ1-1, with 7 bases identical to TRBD1. This CDR3 has 11 amino acids. Germline-derived CDR1 and CDR2 are SQVTM and ANQGSEA. Germline trimming cut 3 bases from V and 8 bases from J; bases unmatched to any gene: 3. CDR3 bases: TGCAGCGTTGACAGGGGGGTGGAAGCTTTCTTT. Translated: CSVDRGVEAFF.

DNA for the CDR3: TGTGCCATCAGTCCCCACGGGGGAAGGAACACTGAAGCTTTCTTT. Its protein is CAISPHGGRNTEAFF. The chain recombines TRBV10-3 with TRBJ1-1; perhaps TRBD1 as D (5 bases). Trimming stripped 5 bases from V and 1 base from J, with 14 bases between. This CDR3 has 15 amino acids. The germline CDR1 and CDR2 sequences are ENHRY and SYGVKD.

The rearrangement links TRBV27 to TRBJ2-1; 10 bases align to TRBD1. Germline loops: CDR1 MNHEY, CDR2 SMNVEV (reference sequence). Losses at the gene ends were 8 bases for V and 6 bases for J; bases not matched to a gene: 13. CDR3 length: 16 residues. CDR3 amino acids: CASHPLGDRGGNEQFF. The CDR3 region has the DNA TGTGCCAGCCACCCCTTGGGGGACAGGGGTGGCAATGAGCAGTTCTTC.

This chain links TRBV29-1 with TRBJ2-6; D may be TRBD1 (5 bases). CDR3 size: 15 residues. The V gene's germline CDR1 is SQVTM and CDR2 ANQGSEA. The V end was cut by 0 bases, the J end by 4 bases, with 10 bases between. In DNA, the CDR3 is TGCAGCGTTGAAGATCAAGGGGTAGGGGCCAACGTCCTGACTTTC. Protein product: CSVEDQGVGANVLTF.

This chain uses TRBV11-2 with TRBJ1-2; no clear D. The V end was cut by 2 bases, the J end by 12 bases, with 10 bases between. Germline V CDR1 and CDR2: SGHAT, FQNNGV. The CDR3 runs to 11 residues. The CDR3 protein is CASSLLTRHTF. The CDR3 DNA reads as TGTGCCAGCAGCTTATTAACACGGCACACCTTC.

This clone turned up a few times. The chain uses TRBV30 and TRBJ2-2; 8 bases fit TRBD2. V dropped 4 bases and J dropped 6; count of bases not matched to a gene: 4. In germline, CDR1 is GTSNPN, CDR2 SVGIG (reference sequence). This CDR3 is 13 amino acids long. CDR3 sequence: CAWTGGSPGELFF. CDR3 coding DNA: TGTGCCTGGACGGGGGGGAGCCCCGGGGAGCTGTTTTTT.

V usage is TRBV11-2 and J usage is TRBJ2-7, with 8 nucleotides matching TRBD1. The V segment lost 4 bases and the J segment 2 bases; nucleotides outside the gene matches: 7. The CDR3 sequence is 15 residues long. In germline, CDR1 is SGHAT, CDR2 FQNNGV. DNA for the CDR3: TGTGCCAGCAGCTCCCCTGCGACAGGGGCCTACGAGCAGTACTTC. It specifies CASSSPATGAYEQYF. Full variable domain (outside the CDR3, taken from reference TRBV11-2 and TRBJ2-7): EAGVAQSPRYKIIEKRQSVAFWCNPISGHATLYWYQQILGQGPKLLIQFQNNGVVDDSQLPKDRFSAERLKGVDSTLKIQPAKLEDSAVYLCASSSPATGAYEQYFGPGTRLTVT.

The V and J genes are TRBV5-1 and TRBJ1-1; 8 nucleotides agree with TRBD1. Looked up from germline, CDR1 is SGHRS and CDR2 is YFSETQ. The CDR3 loop spans 19 amino acids. Germline trimming cut 3 bases from V and 4 bases from J; bases unmatched to any gene: 20. The CDR3 DNA follows: TGCGCCAGCAGCTCCCGGACAGGGAGGGCTCTAAATGCCGGCACTGAAGCTTTCTTT. Protein product: CASSSRTGRALNAGTEAFF.

This clone occurred a few times. V and J are TRBV2 and TRBJ2-3; D possibly corresponds to TRBD1 (5 bases). CDR1 is SNHLY, CDR2 FYNNEI, per germline. V was cut by 8 bases and J by 1 base, with 7 bases left in between. This CDR3 spans 12 amino acids. The CDR3 DNA reads TGTGCCAGCGGGGCGGGCACAGATACGCAGTATTTT. Translated: CASGAGTDTQYF.

V gene TRBV5-1 combines with J gene TRBJ2-1; 10 nucleotides align to TRBD1. The V segment lost 5 bases and the J segment 5 bases; nucleotides outside the gene matches: 4. The germline V gene has CDR1 SGHRS and CDR2 YFSETQ. This CDR3 spans 14 amino acids. CDR3 coding DNA: TGCGCCAGCAGAGGGACAGGGGTCCACAATGAGCAGTTCTTC. This sequence encodes CASRGTGVHNEQFF.

The chain is built from TRBV5-1 and TRBJ1-1; 7 bases are shared with TRBD1. The V segment lost 1 base and the J segment 2 bases; nucleotides outside the gene matches: 5. CDR3 size: 15 residues. Looked up from germline, CDR1 is SGHRS and CDR2 is YFSETQ. This chain's CDR3 is CASSLMTGKNTEAFF. The CDR3 DNA is TGCGCCAGCAGCTTGATGACAGGGAAAAACACTGAAGCTTTCTTT.

CDR3 nucleotides: TGTGCCAGCAGCCAAGAAGGAACAGGGATGTACTATGGCTACACCTTC. Its protein product is CASSQEGTGMYYGYTF. The chain is built from TRBV14 and TRBJ1-2, with D possibly being TRBD1 (6 bases). Germline lookup yields CDR1 SGHDN and CDR2 FVKESK. CDR3 length: 16 residues. Trimming stripped 0 bases from V and 3 bases from J, with 14 bases between.

This clone was seen a handful of times. The V call is TRBV29-1, the J call TRBJ2-1; TRBD2 agrees at 7 bases. Germline CDR1 and CDR2: SQVTM and ANQGSEA. The CDR3 is 13 residues long. V lost 7 bases, J lost 3 bases, and 6 bases stayed unmatched. CDR3: CSAHGGYYNEQFF. The CDR3 nucleotides are TGCAGCGCTCACGGGGGGTACTACAATGAGCAGTTCTTC.

V is TRBV2 and J is TRBJ2-5; 9 bases map to TRBD1. The V and J ends lost 8 bases and 2 bases, in that order; junction bases with no gene match: 6. The CDR3 contains 14 residues. Germline V gene data show CDR1 as SNHLY and CDR2 as FYNNEI. CDR3 residues: CASGRDRDQETQYF. The CDR3 bases are TGTGCCAGCGGCCGGGACAGGGATCAAGAGACCCAGTACTTC.

The chain combines TRBV7-2 with TRBJ2-7; the D is unclear. This CDR3 is 13 amino acids long. In germline, CDR1 is SGHTA, CDR2 FQGNSA. The V gene lost 11 bases and the J gene lost 2 bases, with 16 bases spanning the gap. The CDR3, as DNA: TGTGCCTCCCGACCCACCGGAACCTACGAGCAGTACTTC. Its translation: CASRPTGTYEQYF.

There are a few counts of this clone. Different DNA sequences within this sample yield the same CDR3. The rearrangement joins TRBV7-9 to TRBJ2-3; no firm D call. Trimming left V 4 bases short and J 0 bases short, with 2 bases between. Per germline, CDR1 SEHNR and CDR2 FQNEAQ (reference sequence). The CDR3 runs to 12 residues. In DNA form, the CDR3 reads TGTGCCAGCAGCTCTAGCACAGATACGCAGTATTTT. Its protein is CASSSSTDTQYF.

V and J are TRBV18 and TRBJ2-3; TRBD1 matches 9 bases. CDR3 length equals 18 residues. Germline trimming cut 1 base from V and 4 bases from J; bases unmatched to any gene: 12. Germline V gene data show CDR1 as KGHSH and CDR2 as LQKENI. CDR3 sequence reads: CASSPQPGQGIISDTQYF. CDR3 DNA: TGTGCCAGCTCACCACAACCGGGACAGGGAATCATTTCAGATACGCAGTATTTT.

The chain recombines TRBV5-1 with TRBJ2-3; 9 bases align to TRBD2. CDR1 is SGHRS and CDR2 is YFSETQ in the germline V gene. V lost 4 bases to trimming and J lost 1 base; unmatched junction nucleotides: 4. This CDR3 comprises 15 residues. The DNA of the CDR3 is TGCGCCAGCAGCCTCCGGACTAGCGGCACAGATACGCAGTATTTT. This encodes CASSLRTSGTDTQYF.

V is TRBV2 and J is TRBJ2-7, with 8 bases matching TRBD1. The CDR3 is 16 residues long. V trimming: 3 bases; J trimming: 4 bases; junction bases outside the gene matches: 11. Germline-derived CDR1 and CDR2 are SNHLY and FYNNEI. The CDR3 DNA follows: TGTGCCAGCAGTGATTCCCAGGGGGCGATTGGTTACGAGCAGTACTTC. The encoded protein is CASSDSQGAIGYEQYF.

As regards this clone: This CDR3 is also generated by other DNA sequences in the sample. J is TRBJ1-5 and V is TRBV29-1; D unresolved. The CDR3 totals 11 residues. V lost 4 bases to trimming and J lost 4 bases, with 5 bases between them. Germline-derived CDR1 and CDR2 are SQVTM and ANQGSEA. Here the CDR3 reads CSVGGNQPQHF. In DNA, the CDR3 is TGCAGCGTTGGAGGAAATCAGCCCCAGCATTTT.

This clone was seen a few times. J is TRBJ1-3 and V is TRBV29-1, with D possibly TRBD1 on 6 matching bases. This CDR3 spans 14 amino acids. With 1 base removed from V and 2 bases from J, the gap between germline ends came to 9 bases. Looked up from germline, CDR1 is SQVTM and CDR2 is ANQGSEA. The CDR3 sequence is CSVEGQGTGNTIYF. DNA for the CDR3: TGCAGCGTTGAAGGGCAGGGGACTGGAAACACCATATATTTT. Combining the CDR3 with reference TRBV29-1 and TRBJ1-3 gives the whole variable domain SAVISQKPSRDICQRGTSLTIQCQVDSQVTMMFWYRQQPGQSLTLIATANQGSEATYESGFVIDKFPISRPNLTFSTLTVSNMSPEDSSIYLCSVEGQGTGNTIYFGEGSWLTVV.

This chain joins TRBV6-1 and TRBJ2-7; 8 bases align to TRBD1. This CDR3 has 13 amino acids. The germline V gene has CDR1 MNHNS and CDR2 SASEGT. The V segment lost 7 bases and the J segment 6 bases; nucleotides outside the gene matches: 8. CDR3 nucleotides: TGTGCCAGCAACGGGGACAGGTTGGGCGAGCAGTACTTC. Translation gives CASNGDRLGEQYF.

This chain connects TRBV6-5 to TRBJ1-1, with 9 bases that match TRBD1. CDR3 size: 12 residues. V lost 5 bases to trimming and J lost 11 bases; unmatched junction nucleotides: 6. Looked up from germline, CDR1 is MNHEY and CDR2 is SVGAGI. CDR3 nucleotide sequence: TGTGCCAGCAGTCGGGACAGGGAGGGCGCTTTCTTT. Its protein product is CASSRDREGAFF.

The table lists this clone with many counts. The rearrangement joins TRBV7-9 to TRBJ2-5, with 10 bases identical to TRBD2. Germline V gene data show CDR1 as SEHNR and CDR2 as FQNEAQ (reference sequence). After removal of 1 base from V and 7 bases from J, the junction contained 9 bases not matched to a gene. The CDR3 extends over 16 amino acids. CDR3: CASSLGTGLAQVTQYF. The CDR3 coding sequence is TGTGCCAGCAGCTTAGGAACGGGACTAGCGCAGGTGACCCAGTACTTC.

The DNA of the CDR3 is TGTGCCTGGGACGAAGGGGGTTTGAACACTGAAGCTTTCTTT. Translation gives CAWDEGGLNTEAFF. This chain uses TRBV30 with TRBJ1-1; tentative D call: TRBD1 (6 bases). The ends were cut back, 5 bases at V and 0 bases at J, with 13 bases in the middle. CDR1 is GTSNPN, CDR2 SVGIG, per germline (reference sequence). The CDR3 extends over 14 amino acids.

The J gene is TRBJ1-3, the V gene TRBV4-1; D not certain. Per germline, CDR1 MGHRA and CDR2 YSYEKL. The CDR3 loop spans 15 amino acids. V lost 0 bases and J lost 5, with 11 bases in between. CDR3 sequence (DNA): TGCGCCAGCAGCCAAGATCCTGGCGGGCGAAACACCATATATTTT. It specifies CASSQDPGGRNTIYF.

The sample holds a few counts of this clone. The chain employs TRBV28 and TRBJ2-7; the D gene is possibly TRBD2 (6 bases). Trimming pared 8 bases from V and 5 bases from J, leaving 16 bases between. The CDR3 covers 13 residues. Germline V gene sequence: CDR1 MDHEN, CDR2 SYDVKM. CDR3: CASGLGGANEQYF. The CDR3 bases are TGTGCCAGCGGCCTCGGAGGGGCAAACGAGCAGTACTTC.

The chain employs TRBV5-1 and TRBJ1-4, with TRBD1 identical over 7 bases. The CDR3 runs 14 residues. Germline V gene data show CDR1 as SGHRS and CDR2 as YFSETQ. V was pared by 5 bases and J by 4 bases, with 5 bases of the junction left unmatched. CDR3 in DNA: TGCGCCAGCAGGGCCGGGACAGTTAATGAAAAACTGTTTTTT. Its translation: CASRAGTVNEKLFF.

This clone came up a few times. V usage is TRBV5-1 and J usage is TRBJ2-3; tentatively, D is TRBD1 (6 bases). This CDR3 is built from 16 residues. The germline V gene has CDR1 SGHRS and CDR2 YFSETQ. Between the trimmed V and J ends, which lost 0 bases and 6 bases, there was a span of 17 bases. The CDR3 loop reads CASSLDGTLTIDTQYF. CDR3 bases: TGCGCCAGCAGCTTGGATGGGACACTAACGATCGATACGCAGTATTTT.

The chain links TRBV27 to TRBJ2-7, with 7 positions matching TRBD1. The ends lost 6 bases at V and 1 base at J; junction bases unmatched: 6. CDR1 and CDR2 (germline): MNHEY, SMNVEV (reference sequence). CDR3 size: 14 residues. The CDR3 region is CASRDRLFSYEQYF. CDR3 sequence (DNA): TGTGCCAGCAGGGACAGGTTGTTTTCCTACGAGCAGTACTTC.